One and the same sample provided the 15 T cell receptor beta chains below, sequenced in a study of T cells after yellow fever vaccination. TCRdb itself ran the 5' RACE reads through MiXCR, one entry per CDR3 protein. In the table there are about 170,000 distinct CDR3 sequences, more than 9.5% of which are singletons. The starting material was CD8+ T cells sorted from PBMCs, obtained 15 days after the yellow fever booster vaccination. The source of these receptors is a man between 18 and 35 years old who received the YFV17D yellow fever vaccine.

This clonotype was detected a few times. The V and J genes are TRBV25-1 and TRBJ2-1; 7 bases align to TRBD1. Germline V gene data show CDR1 as MGHDK and CDR2 as SYGVNS. With V trimmed by 3 bases and J by 0 bases, 5 bases remained unmatched. The CDR3 covers 16 residues. The CDR3 loop reads CASSDLQGSSYNEQFF. In nucleotides, the CDR3 is TGTGCCAGCAGTGATCTACAGGGGAGCTCCTACAATGAGCAGTTCTTC.

This clonotype is labeled medium-sized. The gene calls are TRBV6-2 or TRBV6-3 and TRBJ2-1; 9 bases match TRBD1. The CDR3 spans 14 residues. J lost 6 bases, V lost 0 bases, and 0 bases had no gene match. Germline CDR1 and CDR2: MNHEY and SVGEGT. The CDR3 loop reads CASSYSTGGNEQFF. The CDR3 bases are TGTGCCAGCAGTTACTCGACAGGGGGCAATGAGCAGTTCTTC.

This CDR3 is CASSQDRRTVDTQYF. CDR3 sequence (DNA): TGCGCCAGCAGCCAAGATCGTCGGACGGTGGATACGCAGTATTTT. The chain combines TRBV4-1 with TRBJ2-3; D gene ambiguous. Trimming took off 0 bases at V and 6 bases at J, with 13 bases between the two ends. This CDR3 contains 15 residues. Germline assignment: CDR1 MGHRA and CDR2 YSYEKL.

This clonotype has only a few counts. The gene calls are TRBV4-1 and TRBJ1-1; TRBD1 might be the D (5 bases). V lost 1 base, J lost 6 bases, and 9 bases lay in between. From germline, CDR1 is MGHRA and CDR2 YSYEKL. The CDR3 is made up of 13 amino acids. CDR3 region: CASSQGPTAEAFF. The CDR3 DNA is TGCGCCAGCAGCCAAGGTCCGACAGCTGAAGCTTTCTTT.

This clonotype was counted at least ten times. The gene calls are TRBV4-1 and TRBJ1-1, with D unresolved. This CDR3 has 14 residues. V lost 2 bases and J lost 5, with 12 bases in between. Germline V gene data show CDR1 as MGHRA and CDR2 as YSYEKL. This chain's CDR3 is CASSQPTGETEAFF. Written as DNA, the CDR3 is TGCGCCAGCAGCCAACCCACCGGGGAAACTGAAGCTTTCTTT.

This clonotype was counted ten times or more. The rearrangement uses TRBV6-1 and TRBJ2-1, with a weak D call TRBD2 (6 bases). The germline V gene encodes CDR1 MNHNS and CDR2 SASEGT. The CDR3 sequence is 15 residues long. V shed 0 bases and J shed 7 bases, with 13 bases lying between them. The CDR3 loop reads CASSEAWGVGNEQFF. The CDR3 DNA reads TGTGCCAGCAGTGAAGCTTGGGGGGTGGGGAATGAGCAGTTCTTC.

This clonotype was counted between two and nine times. At one boundary the junction diverges from the germline segment, which might be a read error. V gene TRBV14 combines with J gene TRBJ2-2, with no clear D. The CDR3 loop spans 14 amino acids. In germline, CDR1 is SGHDN, CDR2 FVKESK. Here the CDR3 DNA reads TGTGCCAGCAGACAAGGAAGGCACACCGGGGAGCTGTTTTTT. This codes for CASRQGRHTGELFF. Filled out from reference TRBV14 and TRBJ2-2, the complete variable domain reads EAGVTQFPSHSVIEKGQTVTLRCDPISGHDNLYWYRRVMGKEIKFLLHFVKESKQDESGMPNNRFLAERTGGTYSTLKVQPAELEDSGVYFCASRQGRHTGELFFGEGSRLTVL.

V gene TRBV20-1 combines with J gene TRBJ1-1; D remains ambiguous. The CDR3 contains 13 residues. Between the trimmed V and J ends, which lost 3 bases and 2 bases, there was a span of 10 bases. Germline CDR1 and CDR2: DFQATT and SNEGSKA (reference sequence). Written as DNA, the CDR3 is TGCAGTGCTAGGGAGACACCAAACACTGAAGCTTTCTTT. Residues: CSARETPNTEAFF.

This clonotype turned up a few times. The chain joins TRBV9 to TRBJ1-6; perhaps TRBD1 as D (5 bases). This CDR3 contains 15 residues. V gave up 0 bases and J gave up 5 bases, with 9 bases separating them. The germline gives CDR1 SGDLS, CDR2 YYNGEE. The CDR3 is CASSVEEGHNSPLHF. The CDR3, as DNA: TGTGCCAGCAGCGTAGAGGAGGGGCATAATTCACCCCTCCACTTT.

In its sample, this clonotype was seen many times. The rearrangement uses TRBV6-4 and TRBJ2-5; 10 nucleotides align to TRBD2. J gave up 2 bases and V 3 bases, and 3 bases lay outside the gene matches. Germline V CDR1 and CDR2: MRHNA, SNTAGT. The CDR3 contains 15 residues. CDR3 protein: CASSEQAGGQETQYF. The CDR3 region has the DNA TGTGCCAGCAGTGAGCAAGCGGGGGGGCAAGAGACCCAGTACTTC.

The rearrangement uses TRBV19 and TRBJ1-1; D possibly corresponds to TRBD1 (6 bases). V gave up 5 bases and J gave up 4 bases, with 8 bases separating them. Germline lookup yields CDR1 LNHDA and CDR2 SQIVND (reference sequence). This CDR3 comprises 12 residues. For the CDR3, the DNA is TGTGCCAGTAGTGTCAGGGGCACTGAAGCTTTCTTT. It specifies CASSVRGTEAFF.

The chain recombines TRBV20-1 with TRBJ2-7; 8 bases match TRBD1. Trimming at V came to 5 bases and at J to 6 bases, leaving 15 bases not matched to a gene. Germline CDR1 and CDR2: DFQATT and SNEGSKA (reference sequence). This CDR3 contains 15 residues. The CDR3 here is CSALDRVDPPGEQYF. The CDR3 DNA reads as TGCAGTGCTCTGGACAGGGTCGATCCCCCCGGCGAGCAGTACTTC.

The chain links TRBV15 to TRBJ2-1, with TRBD2 matching 7 bases. Germline-derived CDR1 and CDR2 are LNHNV and YYDKDF (reference sequence). This CDR3 has 12 residues. After removal of 5 bases from V and 8 bases from J, the junction contained 3 bases not matched to a gene. In nucleotides, the CDR3 is TGTGCCACCAGCTCCGGACTAGATGAGCAGTTCTTC. The encoded protein is CATSSGLDEQFF.

This clonotype was found a few times. The chain couples TRBV29-1 to TRBJ2-1; D not resolved. The CDR3 has 13 residues. V was cut by 2 bases and J by 6 bases, with 11 bases left in between. CDR1 SQVTM and CDR2 ANQGSEA come from the germline V gene. The CDR3 DNA sequence: TGCAGCGTTGAATTGGGCAGGCCCAATGAGCAGTTCTTC. Its protein product is CSVELGRPNEQFF.

This clonotype has a handful of counts. V is TRBV28 and J is TRBJ2-2, with D possibly TRBD2 on 6 matching bases. V was cut by 8 bases and J by 2 bases, with 15 bases left in between. Germline CDR1 MDHEN, CDR2 SYDVKM. This CDR3 comprises 15 residues. The CDR3 nucleotides are TGTGCCAGCTACTCGCGGGGCCGCAACACCGGGGAGCTGTTTTTT. It yields the protein CASYSRGRNTGELFF.